The 5 T cell receptor beta chains in this list originate from one sample, sequenced in a study of human T cells and chemical hapten exposure. TCRdb re-called the RACE reads through MiXCR, storing one row per CDR3 protein. The sample has 150,000 to 200,000 distinct CDR3 sequences; 25% to 30% are singletons. Sample time point: patch test 3, about 24 weeks after DPC sensitization. Treatment described: therapeutic diphenylcyclopropenone sensitization with weekly scalp DPC. Here the sequenced sample was whole blood, taken in connection with sensitization to the hapten diphenylcyclopropenone (DPC). These receptors all come from a woman in her late teens or twenties with alopecia areata. Some clones in this sample may be carry-over from other donors' samples.

The chain employs TRBV3-1 and TRBJ2-7; D remains unclear. The germline V and J ends were trimmed by 2 bases and 7 bases, with 6 bases remaining between them. This CDR3 spans 11 amino acids. Germline CDR1 reads LGHDT; CDR2 reads YNNKEL (reference sequence). The CDR3 protein is CASSQSAEQYF. DNA of the CDR3: TGTGCCAGCAGCCAATCGGCAGAGCAGTACTTC.

The CDR3 nucleotides read TGTGCCAGCAGCTTACGGGACATTAACAATGAGCAGTTCTTC. Translating it yields CASSLRDINNEQFF. J is TRBJ2-1 and V is TRBV7-8, with D possibly TRBD1 on 6 matching bases. In germline, CDR1 is SGHVS, CDR2 FQNEAQ. V was pared by 2 bases and J by 5 bases, with 10 bases between. The CDR3 is 14 amino acids.

This clonotype has just a few counts. The chain joins TRBV7-2 to TRBJ1-2; D is unresolved. CDR1 is SGHTA and CDR2 is FQGNSA in the germline V gene. CDR3 length equals 13 residues. Between the trimmed V and J ends, which lost 5 bases and 3 bases, there was a span of 10 bases. DNA of the CDR3: TGTGCCAGCAGCCGAGACGGCGACTATGGCTACACCTTC. This codes for CASSRDGDYGYTF.

This clonotype was seen a handful of times. The gene calls are TRBV7-2 and TRBJ2-7, with D unclear. V was pared by 6 bases and J by 0 bases, with 12 bases between. CDR1 SGHTA and CDR2 FQGNSA come from the germline V gene. The CDR3 has 14 residues. The CDR3 loop reads CASSSYQRSYEQYF. Here the CDR3 DNA reads TGTGCCAGCAGTTCTTACCAACGCTCCTACGAGCAGTACTTC.

The chain employs TRBV25-1 and TRBJ2-7; 8 positions agree with TRBD1. J gave up 2 bases and V 1 base, and 4 bases lay outside the gene matches. The CDR3 extends over 15 amino acids. Germline assignment: CDR1 MGHDK and CDR2 SYGVNS. CDR3 sequence reads: CASSESRDRPYEQYF. The DNA of the CDR3 is TGTGCCAGCAGTGAATCTCGGGACAGGCCCTACGAGCAGTACTTC.